This entry lists 20 T cell receptor beta chains sequenced from one sample in a study of T cells in Graves' hyperthyroidism and ophthalmopathy. RNA transcripts gave rise to amplified TCR beta CDR3 regions. During a first-round RT-PCR of the TCR CDR3, the HTBI primer set was used. MiXCR, run by TCRdb on the multiplex PCR reads, gives a single entry per CDR3 protein. The repertoire holds hundreds of thousands of distinct CDR3 sequences, roughly 20% seen once, with over 30% in the top ten. Material for sequencing was blood. The receptors come from a man younger than 45 with Graves' ophthalmopathy.

This clonotype was found a few times. The rearrangement links TRBV18 to TRBJ2-1, with D possibly being TRBD1 (6 bases). The CDR3 covers 15 residues. Trimming pared 2 bases from V and 7 bases from J, leaving 15 bases between. CDR1 is KGHSH, CDR2 LQKENI, per germline. CDR3: CASSPTMDSSNEQFF. The CDR3 DNA follows: TGTGCCAGCTCACCAACGATGGACAGTTCGAATGAGCAGTTCTTC.

The V call is TRBV14, the J call TRBJ2-1; no definite D call. The CDR3 consists of 12 residues. Germline values: CDR1 SGHDN, CDR2 FVKESK. With 5 bases removed from V and 5 bases from J, the gap between germline ends came to 7 bases. CDR3 bases: TGTGCCAGCAGCACCTTACACAATGAGCAGTTCTTC. This codes for CASSTLHNEQFF.

At least ten counts were recorded for this clonotype. The chain uses TRBV28 and TRBJ2-7; the match to TRBD1 covers 7 bases. Germline trimming cut 7 bases from V and 2 bases from J; bases unmatched to any gene: 8. The germline V gene encodes CDR1 MDHEN and CDR2 SYDVKM. The CDR3 spans 14 residues. CDR3 sequence (DNA): TGTGCCAGCACCCTCCGGGACAGTCCCTACGAGCAGTACTTC. Encoded protein: CASTLRDSPYEQYF.

This chain uses TRBV29-1 with TRBJ1-1; D remains ambiguous. The CDR3 totals 12 residues. Germline CDR1 SQVTM, CDR2 ANQGSEA. The V and J ends lost 4 bases and 2 bases respectively, with 8 bases between them. The CDR3 DNA sequence: TGCAGCGTTGTGGGGATAAACACTGAAGCTTTCTTT. The encoded protein is CSVVGINTEAFF.

This clonotype was counted at least ten times. The V and J genes are TRBV2 and TRBJ2-1; weak D call: TRBD2 (5 bases). Deletions cut 8 bases from V and 6 bases from J, with 20 bases between. Germline CDR1 reads SNHLY; CDR2 reads FYNNEI. CDR3 length: 15 residues. As DNA, the CDR3 is TGTGCCAGCGCACTCCTTAAAGGAGGACCCAATGAGCAGTTCTTC. Encoded protein: CASALLKGGPNEQFF.

At least ten counts were recorded for this clonotype. The chain employs TRBV9 and TRBJ2-7, with 11 positions matching TRBD2. Germline-derived CDR1 and CDR2 are SGDLS and YYNGEE. The CDR3 is 15 residues long. V gave up 2 bases and J gave up 1 base; unmatched junction bases: 2. In DNA form, the CDR3 reads TGTGCCAGCAGCGTCGGGACTAGCGGATCCTACGAGCAGTACTTC. It encodes CASSVGTSGSYEQYF.

The V gene is TRBV9, the J gene TRBJ2-7, with TRBD1 as a possible D gene (6 bases). Germline V gene lookup returns CDR1 SGDLS and CDR2 YYNGEE. V was cut by 2 bases and J by 6 bases, with 12 bases left in between. This CDR3 has 13 residues. Here the CDR3 DNA reads TGTGCCAGCAGCGTGGGACACTCCCTCGAGCAGTACTTC. The encoded protein is CASSVGHSLEQYF.

This clonotype has only a few counts. The chain couples TRBV15 to TRBJ2-2; the match to TRBD1 covers 7 bases. Trimming cost V 0 bases and J 4 bases; bases outside gene matches: 5. The CDR3 is 16 amino acids. Germline values: CDR1 LNHNV, CDR2 YYDKDF (reference sequence). The CDR3 sequence: CATSRDRTGRTGELFF. The CDR3 DNA reads TGTGCCACCAGCAGAGATCGGACAGGCCGCACCGGGGAGCTGTTTTTT.

The sample holds a few counts of this clonotype. V gene TRBV20-1 combines with J gene TRBJ2-5; 9 nucleotides align to TRBD1. The CDR3 contains 14 residues. Germline CDR1 DFQATT, CDR2 SNEGSKA (reference sequence). V gave up 6 bases and J gave up 4 bases; unmatched junction bases: 9. CDR3 DNA sequence: TGCAGTGCCCCGAGGACAGGGGAGGGAGAGACCCAGTACTTC. It specifies CSAPRTGEGETQYF.

This clonotype occurred a few times. The chain uses TRBV6-2 or TRBV6-3 and TRBJ2-1; 8 bases are a match to TRBD1. Germline CDR1 reads MNHEY; CDR2 reads SVGEGT. This CDR3 spans 18 amino acids. V was clipped by 5 bases and J by 5 bases; unmatched bases: 17. CDR3 nucleotide sequence: TGTGCCAGCAGTGAGTCGTGGTTTTCCGGACAGGGCCACAATGAGCAGTTCTTC. Its protein product is CASSESWFSGQGHNEQFF.

This clonotype came up a few times. The chain joins TRBV6-1 to TRBJ1-6; no clear D gene. CDR3 length equals 15 residues. From germline, CDR1 is MNHNS and CDR2 SASEGT. Trimming left V 6 bases short and J 3 bases short, with 12 bases between. The CDR3 region has the DNA TGTGCCAGCAGCCGCGGGCCAGACTATAATTCACCCCTCCACTTT. Protein sequence: CASSRGPDYNSPLHF.

For this clonotype: A much larger clone lies a single base off, so this may be a read error. The V call is TRBV3-1, the J call TRBJ2-1; the match to TRBD2 covers 7 bases. CDR1 and CDR2 from the germline V gene are LGHDT and YNNKEL (reference sequence). The V and J ends lost 3 bases and 10 bases, in that order; junction bases with no gene match: 6. CDR3 length equals 13 residues. CDR3 in amino acids: CASSQSGGWEQFF. CDR3 coding DNA: TGTGCCAGCAGCCAGTCCGGGGGGTGGGAGCAGTTCTTC.

This chain joins TRBV28 and TRBJ2-3; no clear D. CDR1 MDHEN and CDR2 SYDVKM come from the germline V gene. The length of the CDR3 is 18 residues. Between the trimmed V and J ends, which lost 4 bases and 1 base, there was a span of 21 bases. The CDR3 region has the DNA TGTGCCAGCAGTTCTCCTGTATCGGCCGACCGAGGCACAGATACGCAGTATTTT. Its translation is CASSSPVSADRGTDTQYF.

This clonotype was detected only a few times. The J gene is TRBJ2-3, the V gene TRBV29-1, with a weak D call TRBD1 (6 bases). This CDR3 has 13 amino acids. Trimming pared 6 bases from V and 0 bases from J, leaving 10 bases between. Germline CDR1 reads SQVTM; CDR2 reads ANQGSEA. In nucleotides, the CDR3 is TGCAGCGTGCCGACAGGCAGCACAGATACGCAGTATTTT. Its translation is CSVPTGSTDTQYF.

The chain recombines TRBV5-1 with TRBJ2-5, with D possibly being TRBD1 (8 bases). The CDR3 is made up of 16 amino acids. Trimming shortened V by 3 bases and J by 2 bases, and 17 bases separated the two germline ends. The germline gives CDR1 SGHRS, CDR2 YFSETQ. The DNA of the CDR3 is TGCGCCAGCAGCTCCGGACAGGGAGGGGGTCAAGAGACCCAGTACTTC. Amino acids: CASSSGQGGGQETQYF.

The gene calls are TRBV7-9 and TRBJ2-1, with a weak D call TRBD1 (6 bases). Trimming took off 5 bases at V and 9 bases at J, with 26 bases between the two ends. From germline, CDR1 is SEHNR and CDR2 FQNEAQ (reference sequence). The CDR3 is 17 residues long. CDR3 region: CASSPTPLIDSRGEQFF. The CDR3 bases are TGTGCCAGCAGCCCCACACCCCTCATCGACTCCAGGGGTGAGCAGTTCTTC.

This clonotype has ten or more counts. The rearrangement joins TRBV20-1 to TRBJ1-1; D gene ambiguous. The CDR3 covers 12 residues. Deletions cut 3 bases from V and 2 bases from J, with 7 bases between. Germline V gene lookup returns CDR1 DFQATT and CDR2 SNEGSKA (reference sequence). The CDR3 nucleotides are TGCAGTGCTAGCCCGGGTAACACTGAAGCTTTCTTT. It translates to CSASPGNTEAFF.

The genes are TRBV12-5 and TRBJ2-3; TRBD2 matches at 10 bases. Germline CDR1 LGHNT, CDR2 FRNRAP. This CDR3 region has 17 residues. CDR3 nucleotide sequence: TGTGAAGACATATTCGGGGGGGGGACTAGCGTAGCAGATACGCAGTATTTT. Protein product: CEDIFGGGTSVADTQYF.

This clonotype was counted ten times or more. The V call is TRBV4-3, the J call TRBJ1-1; no clear D gene. Trimming left V 0 bases short and J 4 bases short, with 9 bases between. Germline CDR1 reads LGHNA; CDR2 reads YSLEER. This CDR3 has 14 amino acids. This chain's CDR3 is CASSQDLEVTEAFF. The CDR3 DNA follows: TGCGCCAGCAGCCAAGATCTAGAGGTCACTGAAGCTTTCTTT.

With respect to this clonotype: The conserved final phenylalanine or tryptophan is absent from the CDR3, which likely points to a read error. CDR3 in amino acids: CASSSRTGEETQYL. For the CDR3, the DNA is TGTGCCAGCAGTAGTCGGACAGGCGAAGAGACCCAGTACCTC. The chain has TRBV28 and TRBJ2-5; 7 nucleotides line up with TRBD1. With 5 bases clipped from V and 3 bases from J, the junction kept 6 bases outside the gene matches. The CDR3 contains 14 residues. Germline CDR1 MDHEN, CDR2 SYDVKM.